A single sample gave rise to the 20 T cell receptor beta chains below, sequenced in a study of tumor-infiltrating lymphocytes in primary liver carcinoma. Synthesis of TCR beta cDNA was carried out from 500 ng total RNA with a constant-region primer. For TCR beta, libraries were produced by three nested multiplex PCR rounds using slightly modified ARM-PCR. It was with TRBV1-TRBV30 forward primers and a C-beta reverse primer that the first two PCR rounds were run, at approximately 10 cycles each. MiXCR was run by TCRdb on the multiplex PCR reads, yielding one entry per CDR3 protein. Of some 200,000 distinct CDR3 sequences listed, 65% are singletons. Alongside blood RNA obtained from unsorted whole blood, germline DNA was also extracted. Sequenced material: peripheral blood. The receptor source for this set is a woman aged 55-75 years with primary liver carcinoma and hepatitis B virus infection.

On this clonotype: The final CDR3 position lacks the conserved phenylalanine or tryptophan, pointing to a likely read error. The chain joins TRBV7-8 to TRBJ2-3, with D unresolved. The germline V and J ends were trimmed by 0 bases and 4 bases, with 11 bases remaining between them. CDR3 length equals 15 residues. The V gene's germline CDR1 is SGHVS and CDR2 FQNEAQ. The CDR3 DNA follows: TGTGCCAGCAGCTTAGCGTGGGCGGTCTCAGATACGCAGTATTTA. This translates into CASSLAWAVSDTQYL.

The rearrangement uses TRBV6-1 and TRBJ2-6, with D unresolved. Germline assignment: CDR1 MNHNS and CDR2 SASEGT. The CDR3 covers 15 residues. V dropped 2 bases and J dropped 0 bases, with 5 bases sitting between them. The CDR3 region is CASSERVSGANVLTF. The CDR3 DNA sequence: TGTGCCAGCAGTGAAAGGGTCTCTGGGGCCAACGTCCTGACTTTC.

In this sample, this clonotype turned up many times. The chain has TRBV11-2 and TRBJ2-7; D call uncertain. Germline V gene lookup returns CDR1 SGHAT and CDR2 FQNNGV. CDR3 size: 12 residues. V lost 5 bases and J 3 bases, leaving 8 bases between the germline ends. The CDR3 reads CASSQWGYEQYF. The DNA for the CDR3 is TGTGCCAGCAGCCAATGGGGCTACGAGCAGTACTTC.

The rearrangement joins TRBV10-2 to TRBJ2-7; 10 bases match TRBD2. V was clipped by 3 bases and J by 7 bases; unmatched bases: 15. CDR1 and CDR2 (germline): WSHSY, SAAADI. The CDR3 has 17 amino acids. The CDR3 loop reads CASSDLAGAGEGGEQYF. The CDR3 coding sequence is TGCGCCAGCAGTGACCTAGCGGGAGCGGGAGAGGGGGGTGAGCAGTACTTC.

DNA for the CDR3: TGTGCCAGCAGTGAGGGGGTCAGAAACATGAACACTGAAGCTTTCTTT. As protein: CASSEGVRNMNTEAFF. The chain recombines TRBV2 with TRBJ1-1, with TRBD1 as a possible D gene (5 bases). Trimming cost V 3 bases and J 0 bases, with 14 bases left between them. The CDR3 runs to 16 residues. Germline CDR1 is SNHLY and CDR2 is FYNNEI.

Details on this clonotype: Given a much more abundant clone one base away, this may be a read error. The rearrangement uses TRBV6-1 and TRBJ2-1; the match to TRBD2 covers 7 bases. Trimming cost V 3 bases and J 3 bases; bases outside gene matches: 5. This CDR3 is built from 15 residues. Germline values: CDR1 MNHNS, CDR2 SASEGT. CDR3: CASSEASGYYNEQFF. In DNA form, the CDR3 reads TGTGCCAGCAGTGAGGCTAGCGGCTACTACAATGAGCAGTTCTTC.

This clonotype was detected a few times. Since no conserved phenylalanine or tryptophan closes the CDR3, a read error is the likely cause. The chain carries TRBV5-1 and TRBJ2-1; 9 nucleotides match TRBD2. Germline V gene data show CDR1 as SGHRS and CDR2 as YFSETQ. There are 14 residues in the CDR3. V was clipped by 2 bases and J by 7 bases; unmatched bases: 4. The CDR3 sequence is CASSFSGSRNEQFL. The CDR3 DNA follows: TGCGCCAGCAGCTTTAGCGGGAGTAGGAATGAGCAGTTCCTC.

About this clonotype: No conserved phenylalanine or tryptophan ends this CDR3, so it is likely a read error. The chain uses TRBV11-2 and TRBJ1-1; the D is unclear. V shed 3 bases and J shed 0 bases, with 11 bases lying between them. The CDR3 has 15 residues. The germline V gene encodes CDR1 SGHAT and CDR2 FQNNGV. The CDR3 DNA reads TGTGCCAGCAGCTTTCAGGCCCTCATGAACACTGAAGCTTTCTAT. It yields the protein CASSFQALMNTEAFY.

This clonotype was detected ten times or more. The chain recombines TRBV6-6 with TRBJ2-7; maybe TRBD2 (6 bases). Trimming removed 8 bases at V and 0 bases at J, with 17 bases between. Per germline, CDR1 MNHNY and CDR2 SVGAGI (reference sequence). The CDR3 is 15 amino acids. CDR3 amino acids: CASPLGGASSYEQYF. Here the CDR3 DNA reads TGTGCCAGCCCCCTAGGCGGGGCAAGCTCCTACGAGCAGTACTTC.

This clonotype was detected many times. The junction departs from germline at one end; a sequencing error may be responsible. CDR3 nucleotides: TGTGCCAGCAGCCAAGATCATAACTACAGGGGCCCCATCGGCTTC. It is translated as CASSQDHNYRGPIGF. The chain uses TRBV14 and TRBJ1-2; 7 bases line up with TRBD1. Germline-derived CDR1 and CDR2 are SGHDN and FVKESK. CDR3 size: 15 residues.

This clonotype has at least ten counts. The chain carries TRBV10-3 and TRBJ2-3; 11 bases align to TRBD2. The CDR3 sequence is 15 residues long. The V segment lost 11 bases and the J segment 0 bases; nucleotides outside the gene matches: 7. Germline values: CDR1 ENHRY, CDR2 SYGVKD. CDR3 nucleotide sequence: TGTGCCTCCGGGACTAGCGGTTCTAGCACAGATACGCAGTATTTT. Amino acids: CASGTSGSSTDTQYF.

V and J are TRBV28 and TRBJ2-7; D is ambiguous. The germline CDR1 and CDR2 sequences are MDHEN and SYDVKM. The V end was cut by 5 bases, the J end by 2 bases, with 10 bases between. CDR3 length: 13 amino acids. This CDR3 is CASSLPDPYEQYF. The CDR3 DNA sequence: TGTGCCAGCAGTCTCCCCGACCCCTACGAGCAGTACTTC.

As regards this clonotype: This may be a read error, as it is one base from a much larger clone. J is TRBJ1-2 and V is TRBV6-5; TRBD1 agrees at 8 bases. Germline-derived CDR1 and CDR2 are MNHEY and SVGAGI. Germline trimming cut 6 bases from V and 5 bases from J; bases unmatched to any gene: 5. The CDR3 consists of 13 residues. The CDR3 nucleotides read TGTGCCAGCAGCTCGGACAGGGATTATGGCTACACCTTC. Translation gives CASSSDRDYGYTF.

This clonotype was counted ten times or more. The chain couples TRBV5-1 to TRBJ1-6, with 8 bases matching TRBD1. Germline CDR1 reads SGHRS; CDR2 reads YFSETQ. This CDR3 spans 14 amino acids. Losses at the gene ends were 2 bases for V and 13 bases for J; bases not matched to a gene: 8. The CDR3: CASSFGQGPVPLHF. The CDR3 nucleotides are TGCGCCAGCAGCTTCGGACAGGGTCCGGTCCCCCTCCACTTT.

This clonotype appeared a single time. The chain joins TRBV11-2 to TRBJ2-2; D is unresolved. This CDR3 is 15 amino acids long. From germline, CDR1 is SGHAT and CDR2 FQNNGV. V gave up 8 bases and J gave up 2 bases, with 15 bases separating them. As DNA, the CDR3 is TGTGCCAGCGGCCGATCTGGGGTTAACACCGGGGAGCTGTTTTTT. Translated: CASGRSGVNTGELFF. The variable domain in full, completed from reference TRBV11-2 and TRBJ2-2, reads EAGVAQSPRYKIIEKRQSVAFWCNPISGHATLYWYQQILGQGPKLLIQFQNNGVVDDSQLPKDRFSAERLKGVDSTLKIQPAKLEDSAVYLCASGRSGVNTGELFFGEGSRLTVL.

Worth noting for this clonotype: It is likely a read error, because the conserved phenylalanine at the end of the CDR3 is missing. The V call is TRBV12-3 or TRBV12-4, the J call TRBJ2-2, with 10 bases aligning to TRBD2. This CDR3 is built from 18 residues. The trim removed 3 bases at V and 7 bases at J, leaving 14 bases unmatched. This CDR3 reads CASSFRALAGAGVGELFL. The CDR3 region has the DNA TGTGCCAGCAGTTTCAGGGCCCTAGCGGGAGCCGGGGTCGGGGAGCTGTTTTTG.

This clonotype was picked up many times. The J gene is TRBJ1-5, the V gene TRBV4-1; weak D call: TRBD1 (5 bases). The length of the CDR3 is 15 residues. Between the trimmed V and J ends, which lost 6 bases and 1 base, there was a span of 13 bases. Germline V CDR1 and CDR2: MGHRA, YSYEKL. CDR3 in DNA: TGCGCCAGCAGTCCCATAGAGGGGAGCAATCAGCCCCAGCATTTT. The encoded protein is CASSPIEGSNQPQHF.

The gene calls are TRBV29-1 and TRBJ2-3; D possibly corresponds to TRBD1 (6 bases). Trimming stripped 6 bases from V and 15 bases from J, with 28 bases between. Germline CDR1 and CDR2: SQVTM and ANQGSEA. This CDR3 is built from 14 residues. The CDR3 nucleotides read TGCAGCGTCAGGACCTCGCAATTATCAGGGGAGCACTATTTT. Translated, it gives CSVRTSQLSGEHYF.

On this clonotype: This sequence may be a read error, since a much larger clone differs from it by one base. J is TRBJ2-7 and V is TRBV4-2, with D possibly TRBD2 on 6 matching bases. V was trimmed by 8 bases and J by 4 bases, leaving 12 bases between them. The CDR3 has 12 amino acids. Germline assignment: CDR1 LGHNA and CDR2 YNFKEQ. In DNA form, the CDR3 reads TGTGCCAGCCCTCTTAGCGGATACGAGCAGTACTTC. Translation gives CASPLSGYEQYF.

This clonotype was seen a single time. Compared with germline, one end of the junction differs, possibly owing to a read error. The gene calls are TRBV4-2 and TRBJ2-1; no reliable D call. The germline CDR1 and CDR2 sequences are LGHNA and YNFKEQ. The CDR3 is 15 residues long. The CDR3 bases are TGTGTCAGCAGCAAAGTCCTCAGCTCCTACAATGAGCAGTTCTTC. Protein: CVSSKVLSSYNEQFF.